This T cell receptor (beta chain) was identified in a study of early T cells in non-severe SARS-CoV-2 infection. Study-wide background: Unsorted whole blood bulk RNA was sequenced, with unpaired chains. Study-level findings and limits: Lookups in VDJdb leaned toward anti-spike CD8 responses and missed private and CD4 specificities.

One entry per CDR3 protein, called by TCRdb with MiXCR from the 5' RACE reads. The table includes about 70,000 distinct CDR3 sequences, about 4.6% detected once. Germline V CDR1 and CDR2: LGHNA, YNFKEQ. The CDR3 totals 18 residues. V dropped 4 bases and J dropped 5; count of bases not matched to a gene: 9. This clonotype was seen at least ten times. What it binds is not known. The sequence came from an adult who was a healthcare worker with PCR-confirmed SARS-CoV-2 infection or an uninfected control (not recorded which). The donor label of this sample is uncertain. This chain connects TRBV4-2 to TRBJ2-2; 14 bases are a match to TRBD2. Sequencing used whole blood, obtained at baseline. This CDR3 reads CASSPGETSGGVTGELFF. CDR3 DNA: TGTGCCAGCAGCCCCGGCGAGACTAGCGGGGGGGTGACCGGGGAGCTGTTTTTT.